The 24 T cell receptor beta chains below all came from one sample that was sequenced in a study of CD8+ T cells in alopecia areata. Treatment specified: oral pan-JAK inhibitor, 5-10 mg twice daily. cDNA prepared by RNA extraction and subsequent reverse transcription served as the template for sequencing. Clones were read by immunoSEQ multiplex PCR, and TCRdb kept only the in-frame ones, dropping some. The sample has about 92,000 clones, about 40% seen once; the top ten hold more than 15%. The sequenced sample was CD8+ T cells sorted from blood, obtained at week 24, from a patient treated with tofacitinib. The receptors here all came from a human donor with alopecia areata.

This clone has only a few counts. This chain connects TRBV5-6 to TRBJ2-7; 8 bases agree with TRBD2. The ends lost 5 bases at V and 2 bases at J; junction bases unmatched: 9. CDR1 SGHDT and CDR2 YYEEEE come from the germline V gene. The CDR3 loop spans 15 amino acids. CDR3 DNA: TGTGCCAGCAGTTTTGTTAGCGGGGCTACCTACGAGCAGTACTTC. This translates into CASSFVSGATYEQYF.

This chain connects TRBV27 to TRBJ1-5; a possible D gene is TRBD1 (6 bases). The CDR3 has 14 residues. V lost 3 bases and J lost 6, with 12 bases in between. The germline V gene encodes CDR1 MNHEY and CDR2 SMNVEV (reference sequence). This chain's CDR3 is CASSFRPGAQPQHF. The DNA of the CDR3 is TGTGCCAGCAGTTTCCGGCCGGGGGCTCAGCCCCAGCATTTT.

The genes are TRBV19 and TRBJ1-5, with TRBD1 identical over 9 bases. V trimming: 8 bases; J trimming: 4 bases; junction bases outside the gene matches: 6. CDR3 size: 14 residues. Germline-derived CDR1 and CDR2 are LNHDA and SQIVND (reference sequence). CDR3 bases: TGTGCCAGTCCCCCGGGGACAGGGAATCAGCCCCAGCATTTT. It yields the protein CASPPGTGNQPQHF.

The rearrangement joins TRBV13 to TRBJ1-2, with 9 nucleotides matching TRBD1. The CDR3 is made up of 15 amino acids. CDR1 and CDR2 (germline): PRHDT, FYEKMQ (reference sequence). V shed 5 bases and J 4 bases; nucleotides not matched to a gene: 8. DNA of the CDR3: TGTGCCAGCAGCCCGCGGGACAGGGACTTCTATGGCTACACCTTC. As protein: CASSPRDRDFYGYTF.

The chain is built from TRBV5-1 and TRBJ2-5, with 9 bases matching TRBD1. CDR1 and CDR2 (germline): SGHRS, YFSETQ. With V trimmed by 3 bases and J by 3 bases, 9 bases remained unmatched. The length of the CDR3 is 16 residues. The CDR3 loop is CASSSPTRDREETQYF. The CDR3 DNA reads as TGCGCCAGCAGCTCGCCAACCAGGGACAGGGAAGAGACCCAGTACTTC. The full variable domain, completed using reference TRBV5-1 and TRBJ2-5, is KAGVTQTPRYLIKTRGQQVTLSCSPISGHRSVSWYQQTPGQGLQFLFEYFSETQRNKGNFPGRFSGRQFSNSRSEMNVSTLELGDSALYLCASSSPTRDREETQYFGPGTRLLVL.

This clone was detected only a few times. This chain links TRBV29-1 with TRBJ2-7, with 7 positions matching TRBD2. V shed 6 bases and J 3 bases; nucleotides not matched to a gene: 8. This CDR3 contains 13 residues. CDR1 SQVTM and CDR2 ANQGSEA come from the germline V gene. The CDR3, as DNA: TGCAGCGTCCTTAGCCGCGGGGGCTACGAGCAGTACTTC. This sequence encodes CSVLSRGGYEQYF.

Only a few counts were recorded for this clone. The chain uses TRBV4-1 and TRBJ1-3; D is ambiguous. V shed 2 bases and J shed 4 bases, with 6 bases lying between them. Germline V gene sequence: CDR1 MGHRA, CDR2 YSYEKL. This CDR3 contains 13 residues. The CDR3 is CASSQLRGNTIYF. The CDR3, as DNA: TGCGCCAGCAGCCAATTAAGAGGAAACACCATATATTTT.

This clone was found once. The rearrangement joins TRBV13 to TRBJ2-7; D might be TRBD2 (5 bases). Germline V gives CDR1 PRHDT, CDR2 FYEKMQ (reference sequence). V was cut by 11 bases and J by 3 bases, with 17 bases left in between. The CDR3 consists of 13 residues. CDR3 DNA sequence: TGTGCCGCCAGTCAAGGACGGGGCTACGAGCAGTACTTC. It translates to CAASQGRGYEQYF.

This clone was observed a handful of times. J is TRBJ2-7 and V is TRBV7-9, with no clear D. CDR1 and CDR2 (germline): SEHNR, FQNEAQ (reference sequence). This CDR3 has 13 residues. V dropped 5 bases and J dropped 2 bases, with 10 bases sitting between them. The DNA of the CDR3 is TGTGCCAGCAGCCCTAGGGATACCTACGAGCAGTACTTC. It is translated as CASSPRDTYEQYF.

The chain has TRBV29-1 and TRBJ2-7, with 7 bases that match TRBD2. J was trimmed by 1 base and V by 3 bases; bases with no gene match: 3. The CDR3 is 13 amino acids. The germline gives CDR1 SQVTM, CDR2 ANQGSEA. CDR3 sequence (DNA): TGCAGCGTTGAGGGAGGGATTTCCTACGAGCAGTACTTC. Protein sequence: CSVEGGISYEQYF.

This chain connects TRBV7-6 to TRBJ2-3; TRBD2 aligns across 9 bases. The CDR3 extends over 15 amino acids. The V and J ends lost 5 bases and 5 bases, in that order; junction bases with no gene match: 8. Germline V gene data show CDR1 as SGHVS and CDR2 as FNYEAQ. CDR3 in DNA: TGTGCCAGCAGCCTGACTAGCGGTTGGGTAGATACGCAGTATTTT. It yields the protein CASSLTSGWVDTQYF.

J is TRBJ2-7 and V is TRBV7-9; 10 bases agree with TRBD2. The CDR3 length is 14 residues. With V trimmed by 5 bases and J by 4 bases, 5 bases remained unmatched. Germline V gene data show CDR1 as SEHNR and CDR2 as FQNEAQ (reference sequence). The CDR3 loop is CASSPSGSWYEQYF. CDR3 in DNA: TGTGCCAGCAGCCCTAGCGGGAGTTGGTACGAGCAGTACTTC.

The CDR3 region is CASSLDDTQYF. The CDR3 DNA reads TGTGCCAGCAGCTTAGACGATACGCAGTATTTT. This rearrangement joins TRBV13 to TRBJ2-3; no firm D call. CDR3 length: 11 amino acids. V lost 1 base, J lost 6 bases, and 2 bases lay in between. Germline lookup yields CDR1 PRHDT and CDR2 FYEKMQ (reference sequence).

This clone was seen a single time. The chain links TRBV7-9 to TRBJ2-2; 8 nucleotides align to TRBD1. From germline, CDR1 is SEHNR and CDR2 FQNEAQ (reference sequence). The CDR3 loop spans 15 amino acids. V lost 4 bases to trimming and J lost 3 bases; unmatched junction nucleotides: 4. DNA for the CDR3: TGTGCCAGCAGCTCGGGACAGGTTGACACCGGGGAGCTGTTTTTT. Amino acid sequence: CASSSGQVDTGELFF.

This CDR3 is CASSKGQVEGEQYF. The CDR3 DNA sequence: TGCGCCAGCAGCAAGGGACAGGTTGAAGGAGAGCAGTACTTC. This chain joins TRBV5-1 and TRBJ2-7; 8 bases are a match to TRBD1. V was pared by 4 bases and J by 7 bases, with 10 bases of the junction left unmatched. Germline CDR1 and CDR2: SGHRS and YFSETQ. This CDR3 is 14 amino acids long.

The chain is built from TRBV27 and TRBJ1-1; unclear D gene. V was shortened by 5 bases and J by 1 base, with 8 bases between the two germline ends. Germline V gene lookup returns CDR1 MNHEY and CDR2 SMNVEV (reference sequence). The CDR3 sequence is 13 residues long. The CDR3 loop reads CASSKAGNTEAFF. The CDR3 DNA is TGTGCCAGCAGTAAGGCGGGGAACACTGAAGCTTTCTTT.

This sequence joins TRBV9 and TRBJ2-7; no definite D call. The CDR3 length is 14 residues. Looked up from germline, CDR1 is SGDLS and CDR2 is YYNGEE. V was pared by 3 bases and J by 2 bases, with 12 bases between. The CDR3 reads CASSEGHGPYEQYF. The CDR3 region has the DNA TGTGCCAGCAGCGAGGGCCACGGACCCTACGAGCAGTACTTC.

The V call is TRBV29-1, the J call TRBJ2-3; the D is unclear. The CDR3 runs to 14 residues. Germline V gene lookup returns CDR1 SQVTM and CDR2 ANQGSEA. The germline V and J ends were trimmed by 1 base and 2 bases, with 10 bases remaining between them. CDR3 in DNA: TGCAGCGTTGAAGGTTACACCGCCACAGATACGCAGTATTTT. It is translated as CSVEGYTATDTQYF.

Turning to this clone: Other DNA sequences of this sample code for an identical CDR3. This chain links TRBV9 with TRBJ2-7; D gene ambiguous. The CDR3 has 12 residues. V lost 4 bases and J 3 bases, leaving 8 bases between the germline ends. Per germline, CDR1 SGDLS and CDR2 YYNGEE. In DNA form, the CDR3 reads TGTGCCAGCAGCCCCTCGGGCTACGAGCAGTACTTC. Protein product: CASSPSGYEQYF.

V is TRBV19 and J is TRBJ2-5; no reliable D call. Germline V gene lookup returns CDR1 LNHDA and CDR2 SQIVND (reference sequence). The CDR3 spans 13 residues. V was cut by 1 base and J by 5 bases, with 8 bases left in between. CDR3 loop: CASSIAARETQYF. CDR3 in DNA: TGTGCCAGTAGTATAGCCGCGAGGGAGACCCAGTACTTC.

V usage is TRBV29-1 and J usage is TRBJ2-7, with unresolved D. Germline CDR1 is SQVTM and CDR2 is ANQGSEA. The length of the CDR3 is 12 residues. V lost 0 bases to trimming and J lost 4 bases, with 7 bases between them. The CDR3 DNA is TGCAGCGTTGAAGAAACAGATTACGAGCAGTACTTC. It translates to CSVEETDYEQYF.

The V call is TRBV2, the J call TRBJ2-5; D not resolved. CDR1 and CDR2 (germline): SNHLY, FYNNEI. The CDR3 extends over 12 amino acids. Trimming cost V 6 bases and J 5 bases, with 10 bases left between them. The CDR3 sequence is CASRDPGETQYF. DNA of the CDR3: TGTGCCAGCAGGGACCCCGGGGAGACCCAGTACTTC.

This clone has more than one count but fewer than ten. The chain uses TRBV20-1 and TRBJ2-7; unclear D gene. CDR1 DFQATT and CDR2 SNEGSKA come from the germline V gene (reference sequence). The CDR3 consists of 11 residues. Trimming left V 2 bases short and J 3 bases short, with 5 bases between. CDR3 sequence: CSARRSYEQYF. The CDR3 DNA reads TGCAGTGCTAGAAGGAGCTACGAGCAGTACTTC.

The V and J genes are TRBV5-1 and TRBJ2-7, with TRBD1 as a possible D gene (6 bases). Trimming left V 4 bases short and J 0 bases short, with 14 bases between. The CDR3 runs to 15 residues. Germline V lookup: CDR1 SGHRS, CDR2 YFSETQ. As DNA, the CDR3 is TGCGCCAGCAGCCCTATGGGACAAAGCTCCTACGAGCAGTACTTC. This encodes CASSPMGQSSYEQYF.